What follows is one T cell receptor beta chain and its context. Sequencing was performed with immunoSEQ multiplex PCR; in TCRdb, only in-frame clones are kept and a portion is missing. Of approximately 150,000 clones in the sample, approximately 84% are singletons; the top ten hold around 1.2%. The sample comes from a study of blood T cell repertoires in COVID-19. Overall study: The United States, Italy and Spain provided the acute and convalescent COVID-19 samples.

The V gene's germline CDR1 is LNHDA and CDR2 SQIVND (reference sequence). The CDR3 is 14 amino acids. Trimming removed 2 bases from V and 4 bases from J, with 8 bases in between. Sequencing input: PBMCs or T cells enriched from blood (not recorded which). The chain carries TRBV19 and TRBJ2-2; D is possibly TRBD1 (6 bases). The TCR was taken from a human donor with acute COVID-19. The donor label of this sample is uncertain. CDR3 amino acids: CASSIQGSTGELFF. For the CDR3, the DNA is TGTGCCAGTAGTATACAGGGGAGCACCGGGGAGCTGTTTTTT.